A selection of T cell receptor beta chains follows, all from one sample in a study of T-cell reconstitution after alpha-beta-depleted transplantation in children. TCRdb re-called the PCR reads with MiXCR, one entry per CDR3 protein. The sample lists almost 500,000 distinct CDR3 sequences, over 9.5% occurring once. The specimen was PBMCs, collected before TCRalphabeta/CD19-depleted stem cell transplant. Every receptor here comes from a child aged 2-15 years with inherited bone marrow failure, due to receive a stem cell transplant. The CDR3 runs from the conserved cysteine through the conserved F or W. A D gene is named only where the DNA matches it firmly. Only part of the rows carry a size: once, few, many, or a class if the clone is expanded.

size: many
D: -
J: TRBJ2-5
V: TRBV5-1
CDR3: CASSPLTSGSQETQYF
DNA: TGCGCCAGCAGCCCGTTGACTAGTGGGAGCCAAGAGACCCAGTACTTC

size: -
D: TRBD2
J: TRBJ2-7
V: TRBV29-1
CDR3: CSVDIAGGSYEQYF
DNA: TGCAGCGTTGATATAGCGGGGGGATCCTACGAGCAGTACTTC

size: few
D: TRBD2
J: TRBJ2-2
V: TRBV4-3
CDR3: CASSQVGSGGYTGELFF
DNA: TGCGCCAGCAGCCAAGTAGGGTCCGGGGGGTACACCGGGGAGCTGTTTTTT

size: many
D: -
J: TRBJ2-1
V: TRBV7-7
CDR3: CASSPLGSLYNEQFF
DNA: TGTGCTAGCAGCCCTCTAGGCTCCCTCTACAATGAGCAGTTCTTC

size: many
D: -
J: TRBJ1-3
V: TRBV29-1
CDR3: CSVVETAGNTIYF
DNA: TGCAGCGTTGTGGAGACGGCTGGAAACACCATATATTTT

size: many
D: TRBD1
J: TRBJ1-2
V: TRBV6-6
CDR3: CASSPGQDYTF
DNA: TGTGCCAGCAGCCCGGGACAGGACTACACCTTC

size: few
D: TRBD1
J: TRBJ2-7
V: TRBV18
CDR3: CASSPNRGDEQYF
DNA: TGTGCCAGCTCACCAAACAGGGGGGACGAGCAGTACTTC

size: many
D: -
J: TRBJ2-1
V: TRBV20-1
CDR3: CSAARGRYNEQFF
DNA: TGCAGTGCCGCCCGAGGGCGCTACAATGAGCAGTTCTTC

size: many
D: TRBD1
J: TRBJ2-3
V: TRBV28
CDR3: CASYRTGATDTQYF
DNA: TGTGCCAGCTATAGGACAGGGGCGACAGATACGCAGTATTTT

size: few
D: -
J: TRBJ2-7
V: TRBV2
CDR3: CASMRMGEQYF
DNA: TGTGCCAGCATGAGGATGGGCGAGCAGTACTTC

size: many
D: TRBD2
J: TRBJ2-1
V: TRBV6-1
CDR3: CASSVRTSNEQFF
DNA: TGTGCCAGCAGTGTACGGACTAGCAACGAGCAGTTCTTC

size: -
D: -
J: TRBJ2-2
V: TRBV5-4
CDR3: CASSSPDPNTGELFF
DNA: TGTGCCAGCAGCTCCCCCGACCCGAACACCGGGGAGCTGTTTTTT

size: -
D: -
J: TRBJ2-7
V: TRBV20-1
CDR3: CRGGRGGSYEQYF
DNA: TGCAGGGGGGGTAGGGGGGGATCCTACGAGCAGTACTTC

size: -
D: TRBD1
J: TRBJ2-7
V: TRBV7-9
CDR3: CASSLVVKTGEPYEQYF
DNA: TGTGCCAGCAGCTTAGTGGTTAAGACAGGGGAGCCCTACGAGCAGTACTTC

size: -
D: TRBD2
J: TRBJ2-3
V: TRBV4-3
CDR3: CASSRQTSGSLADTQYF
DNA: TGCGCCAGCAGCCGACAAACTAGCGGGAGTCTCGCAGATACGCAGTATTTT

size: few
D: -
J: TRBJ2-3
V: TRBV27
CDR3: CASSLIRGLTDTQYF
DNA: TGTGCCAGCAGTTTAATTCGCGGACTCACAGATACGCAGTATTTT

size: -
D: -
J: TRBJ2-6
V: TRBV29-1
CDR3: CSTLSGANVLTF
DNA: TGCAGCACCCTCTCTGGGGCCAACGTCCTGACTTTC

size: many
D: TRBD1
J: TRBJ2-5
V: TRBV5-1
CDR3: CASSEGQQETQYF
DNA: TGCGCCAGCAGCGAGGGACAGCAAGAGACCCAGTACTTC

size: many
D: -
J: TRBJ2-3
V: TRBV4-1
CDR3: CASSRGPLTDTQYF
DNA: TGCGCCAGCAGCCGCGGACCACTCACAGATACGCAGTATTTT

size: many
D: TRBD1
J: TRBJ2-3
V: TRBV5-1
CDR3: CASSRQGDTQYF
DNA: TGCGCCAGCAGCCGACAGGGAGATACGCAGTATTTT

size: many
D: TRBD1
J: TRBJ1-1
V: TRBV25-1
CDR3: CASRLTGGNTEAFF
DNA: TGTGCCAGCAGACTGACAGGGGGCAACACTGAAGCTTTCTTT

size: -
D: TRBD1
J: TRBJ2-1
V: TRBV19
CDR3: CASRQGFGYNEQFF
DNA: TGTGCCAGTAGACAGGGGTTTGGATACAATGAGCAGTTCTTC

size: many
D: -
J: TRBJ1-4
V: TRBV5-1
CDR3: CASSLEGNKYEKLFF
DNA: TGCGCCAGCAGCTTGGAAGGGAATAAGTATGAAAAACTGTTTTTT

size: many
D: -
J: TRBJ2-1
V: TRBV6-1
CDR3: CASSTLGGGTNEQFF
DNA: TGTGCCAGCAGTACCCTAGGTGGTGGGACCAATGAGCAGTTCTTC

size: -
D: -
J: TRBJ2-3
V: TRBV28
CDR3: CATRATGDTQYF
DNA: TGTGCCACCAGAGCGACGGGTGATACGCAGTATTTT

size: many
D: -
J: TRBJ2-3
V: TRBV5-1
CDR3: CASSQYSTDTQYF
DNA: TGCGCCAGCAGCCAATACTCCACAGATACGCAGTATTTT

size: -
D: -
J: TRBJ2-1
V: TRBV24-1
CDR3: CATSDLSVRGDSYNEQFF
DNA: TGTGCCACCAGTGATTTGTCAGTTAGGGGAGATTCCTACAATGAGCAGTTCTTC

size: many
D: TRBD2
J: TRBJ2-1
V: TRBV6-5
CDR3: CASSYAGLAGGEQFF
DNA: TGTGCCAGCAGTTACGCCGGACTAGCGGGAGGTGAGCAGTTCTTC

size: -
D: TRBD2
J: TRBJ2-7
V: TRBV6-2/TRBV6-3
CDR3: CASIDGTSGLYEQYF
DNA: TGTGCCAGCATAGACGGGACTAGCGGGCTCTACGAGCAGTACTTC

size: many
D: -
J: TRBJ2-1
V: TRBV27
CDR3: CASSLQQLNEQFF
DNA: TGTGCCAGCAGTTTACAACAGCTGAATGAGCAGTTCTTC

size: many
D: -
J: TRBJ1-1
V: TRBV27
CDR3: CASSLDPRGASTEAFF
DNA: TGTGCCAGCAGTTTGGACCCCAGAGGGGCTAGCACTGAAGCTTTCTTT

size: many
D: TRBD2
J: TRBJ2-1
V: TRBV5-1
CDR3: CASSLEPSGSNEQFF
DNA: TGCGCCAGCAGCTTGGAACCTAGCGGGAGTAATGAGCAGTTCTTC

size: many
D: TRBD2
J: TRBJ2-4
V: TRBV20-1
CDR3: CSARSREDMDIQYF
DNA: TGCAGTGCTAGGTCCCGGGAGGACATGGACATTCAGTACTTC

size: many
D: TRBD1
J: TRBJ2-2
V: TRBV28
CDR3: CASSLHQDRVGELFF
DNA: TGTGCCAGCAGTTTACATCAGGACAGGGTCGGGGAGCTGTTTTTT

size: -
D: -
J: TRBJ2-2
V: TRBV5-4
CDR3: CASRFLTGSNTGELFF
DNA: TGTGCCAGCAGATTCTTGACAGGATCGAACACCGGGGAGCTGTTTTTT

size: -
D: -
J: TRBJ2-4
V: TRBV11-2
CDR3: CASSLIRDLAKNIQYF
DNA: TGTGCCAGCAGCTTAATCCGGGACCTAGCCAAAAACATTCAGTACTTC

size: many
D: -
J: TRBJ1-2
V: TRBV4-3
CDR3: CASSQEVSAVAYYGYTF
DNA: TGCGCCAGCAGCCAAGAAGTCTCCGCGGTCGCCTACTATGGCTACACCTTC

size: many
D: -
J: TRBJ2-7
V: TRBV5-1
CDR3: CASSLAGQGSYEQYF
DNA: TGCGCCAGCAGCTTGGCCGGGCAGGGGAGCTACGAGCAGTACTTC

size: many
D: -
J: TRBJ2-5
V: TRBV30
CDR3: CAWAPESGTPYQETQYF
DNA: TGTGCCTGGGCCCCAGAGTCCGGGACACCGTACCAAGAGACCCAGTACTTC

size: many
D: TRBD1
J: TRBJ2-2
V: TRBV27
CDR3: CASSSRTGANTGELFF
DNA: TGTGCCAGCAGTAGCCGGACAGGGGCGAACACCGGGGAGCTGTTTTTT

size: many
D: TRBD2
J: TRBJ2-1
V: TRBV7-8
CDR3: CASSLMTSRYNEQFF
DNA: TGTGCCAGCAGCTTAATGACTAGCAGATACAATGAGCAGTTCTTC

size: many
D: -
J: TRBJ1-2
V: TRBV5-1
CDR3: CASSLLRSDGYTF
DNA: TGCGCCAGCAGCTTACTCAGGTCCGATGGCTACACCTTC

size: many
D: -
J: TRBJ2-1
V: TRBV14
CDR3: CASSQKGPGDSYNEQFF
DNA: TGTGCCAGCAGCCAGAAGGGGCCGGGAGATTCTTACAATGAGCAGTTCTTC

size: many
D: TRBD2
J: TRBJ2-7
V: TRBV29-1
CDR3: CSVGGLAGPSYEQYF
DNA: TGCAGCGTTGGAGGACTAGCGGGTCCCTCCTACGAGCAGTACTTC

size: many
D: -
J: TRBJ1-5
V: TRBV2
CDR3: CATRGQISNQPQHF
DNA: TGTGCCACCCGAGGACAGATTAGCAATCAGCCCCAGCATTTT

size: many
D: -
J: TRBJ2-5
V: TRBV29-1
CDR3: CSVEFSQETQYF
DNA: TGCAGCGTTGAATTCAGCCAAGAGACCCAGTACTTC

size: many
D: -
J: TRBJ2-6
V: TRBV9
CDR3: CARERRSGANVLTF
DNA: TGTGCCCGCGAGCGACGCTCTGGGGCCAACGTCCTGACTTTC

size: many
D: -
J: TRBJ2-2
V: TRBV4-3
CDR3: CASSPQAVASGELFF
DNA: TGCGCCAGCAGCCCCCAAGCGGTTGCCTCCGGGGAGCTGTTTTTT

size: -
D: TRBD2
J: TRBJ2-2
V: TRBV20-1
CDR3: CSARDRNTGLLNTGQLFF
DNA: TGCAGTGCTAGAGATCGGAACACGGGACTACTTAACACCGGGCAGCTGTTTTTT

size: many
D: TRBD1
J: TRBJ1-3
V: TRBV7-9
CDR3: CASSPPGTGGFPIYF
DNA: TGTGCCAGCAGTCCTCCCGGGACAGGGGGCTTCCCCATATATTTT